The 24 T cell receptor beta chains in this list originate from one sample, sequenced in a study of T-cell reconstitution after alpha-beta-depleted transplantation in children. Unique molecular identifiers were used to barcode this TCRbeta library. TCRdb reprocessed the PCR reads via MiXCR and lists one record per CDR3 protein. The sample consists of roughly 500,000 distinct CDR3 sequences, about 30% of them appearing once. The source was PBMCs from the stem cell graft donor, collected from the stem cell graft. These receptors originate from a human donor who donated a stem cell graft to a child with aplastic anemia.

This sequence joins TRBV6-1 and TRBJ1-1; tentatively, D is TRBD1 (6 bases). From germline, CDR1 is MNHNS and CDR2 SASEGT. The CDR3 is 14 residues long. Trimming pared 8 bases from V and 1 base from J, leaving 14 bases between. As DNA, the CDR3 is TGTGCCAGCGCACTTCGGACAGCGAACACTGAAGCTTTCTTT. It encodes CASALRTANTEAFF.

The gene calls are TRBV6-1 and TRBJ2-5; D might be TRBD1 or TRBD2, each matching 5 bases. CDR1 and CDR2 from the germline V gene are MNHNS and SASEGT. CDR3 length: 13 amino acids. Between the trimmed V and J ends, which lost 6 bases and 5 bases, there was a span of 13 bases. CDR3 amino acids: CASSSGPLETQYF. In DNA form, the CDR3 reads TGTGCCAGCAGCTCGGGACCCCTCGAGACCCAGTACTTC.

The chain links TRBV28 to TRBJ2-2, with D perhaps matching TRBD1 (5 bases). Germline loops: CDR1 MDHEN, CDR2 SYDVKM. V gave up 8 bases and J gave up 2 bases, with 9 bases separating them. The CDR3 sequence is 13 residues long. The CDR3 region is CASPDRNTGELFF. The CDR3 coding sequence is TGTGCCAGCCCCGACAGAAACACCGGGGAGCTGTTTTTT. Using reference TRBV28 and TRBJ2-2 for the parts outside the CDR3, the full variable domain is DVKVTQSSRYLVKRTGEKVFLECVQDMDHENMFWYRQDPGLGLRLIYFSYDVKMKEKGDIPEGYSVSREKKERFSLILESASTNQTSMYLCASPDRNTGELFFGEGSRLTVL.

The chain joins TRBV25-1 to TRBJ2-7; maybe TRBD1 (6 bases). Germline loops: CDR1 MGHDK, CDR2 SYGVNS. Trimming pared 3 bases from V and 2 bases from J, leaving 11 bases between. This CDR3 has 14 amino acids. Written as DNA, the CDR3 is TGTGCCAGCAGTGACAGGGGAGCGACCTACGAGCAGTACTTC. Protein: CASSDRGATYEQYF.

The chain recombines TRBV30 with TRBJ2-1; D unresolved. Germline V gene lookup returns CDR1 GTSNPN and CDR2 SVGIG (reference sequence). The CDR3 is 13 amino acids. V was clipped by 2 bases and J by 7 bases, with 12 bases between them. Here the CDR3 reads CAWSFSVSNEQFF. The CDR3 nucleotides are TGTGCCTGGAGTTTTTCGGTCTCGAATGAGCAGTTCTTC.

The J gene is TRBJ2-5, the V gene TRBV6-2 or TRBV6-3; the D gene could be TRBD1 or TRBD2 (5 bases each). The CDR3 runs 14 residues. The germline CDR1 and CDR2 sequences are MNHEY and SVGEGT. The ends were cut back, 0 bases at V and 5 bases at J, with 10 bases in the middle. The CDR3 reads CASSYSQGPETQYF. For the CDR3, the DNA is TGTGCCAGCAGTTACTCCCAGGGACCGGAGACCCAGTACTTC.

This clonotype was observed a handful of times. The chain joins TRBV5-6 to TRBJ2-5, with 7 bases that match TRBD1. In germline, CDR1 is SGHDT, CDR2 YYEEEE. The V and J ends lost 4 bases and 2 bases, in that order; junction bases with no gene match: 5. This CDR3 region has 14 residues. CDR3 sequence: CASSSDRVQETQYF. The CDR3 DNA follows: TGTGCCAGCAGCAGCGACAGGGTTCAAGAGACCCAGTACTTC.

This CDR3 is CASRPTGLRQNTEAFF. For the CDR3, the DNA is TGTGCCAGCAGGCCTACTGGACTCAGGCAGAACACTGAAGCTTTCTTT. This sequence joins TRBV12-3 or TRBV12-4 and TRBJ1-1; no reliable D call. V was cut by 6 bases and J by 1 base, with 18 bases left in between. This CDR3 is 16 amino acids long.

V usage is TRBV27 and J usage is TRBJ1-2; 7 bases are a match to TRBD1. Losses at the gene ends were 0 bases for V and 4 bases for J; bases not matched to a gene: 5. CDR1 is MNHEY, CDR2 SMNVEV, per germline (reference sequence). The CDR3 contains 15 residues. CDR3 nucleotides: TGTGCCAGCAGTTTATCCACAGGGGAATTCTATGGCTACACCTTC. Translation gives CASSLSTGEFYGYTF.

The genes are TRBV27 and TRBJ1-1; D is undetermined. Trimming pared 2 bases from V and 0 bases from J, leaving 13 bases between. Germline CDR1 is MNHEY and CDR2 is SMNVEV (reference sequence). The CDR3 runs to 16 residues. The CDR3 DNA sequence: TGTGCCAGCAGTTTAAGTAGGGCGGCGATGAACACTGAAGCTTTCTTT. It codes for CASSLSRAAMNTEAFF.

This clonotype was found a few times. This chain joins TRBV6-4 and TRBJ2-3; 8 bases align to TRBD2. This CDR3 has 15 amino acids. Trimming at V came to 5 bases and at J to 2 bases, leaving 6 bases not matched to a gene. From germline, CDR1 is MRHNA and CDR2 SNTAGT. The CDR3 is CASSLTSGATDTQYF. CDR3 nucleotide sequence: TGTGCCAGCAGTCTCACTAGCGGTGCCACAGATACGCAGTATTTT.

This chain links TRBV5-1 with TRBJ2-2; maybe TRBD1 (6 bases). Trimming shortened V by 2 bases and J by 2 bases, and 10 bases separated the two germline ends. CDR1 and CDR2 from the germline V gene are SGHRS and YFSETQ. CDR3 size: 15 residues. The CDR3 coding sequence is TGCGCCAGCAGCTTCACAGGGCACAACACCGGGGAGCTGTTTTTT. It encodes CASSFTGHNTGELFF.

This rearrangement joins TRBV10-1 to TRBJ2-2, with D possibly TRBD2 on 6 matching bases. This CDR3 contains 15 residues. Germline V gene data show CDR1 as WNHNN and CDR2 as SYGVQD (reference sequence). Trimming shortened V by 3 bases and J by 6 bases, and 14 bases separated the two germline ends. The CDR3 here is CASSDDPAGSGELFF. The DNA for the CDR3 is TGCGCCAGCAGTGATGATCCAGCGGGTTCCGGGGAGCTGTTTTTT.

The CDR3 region has the DNA TGTGCCAGCAGTTTACCCGGACGGAAGTACGAGCAGTACTTC. Translated: CASSLPGRKYEQYF. The chain has TRBV12-3 or TRBV12-4 and TRBJ2-7; D ambiguous. The ends were cut back, 2 bases at V and 4 bases at J, with 12 bases in the middle. The CDR3 runs to 14 residues.

This clonotype came up a few times. The CDR3 region is CASSQGVRETQYF. CDR3 DNA sequence: TGTGCCAGCAGCCAAGGGGTCCGCGAGACCCAGTACTTC. The gene calls are TRBV3-1 and TRBJ2-5; D unresolved. V was clipped by 1 base and J by 5 bases, with 8 bases between them. Germline values: CDR1 LGHDT, CDR2 YNNKEL (reference sequence). This CDR3 has 13 residues.

This clonotype was seen more than once but under ten times. The V gene is TRBV12-3 or TRBV12-4, the J gene TRBJ2-2, with D uncertain. CDR3 length: 19 amino acids. Trimming pared 3 bases from V and 3 bases from J, leaving 23 bases between. The CDR3 DNA reads TGTGCCAGCAGTTTCGGTGCCCGGTCCGACCCCTGGTACACCGGGGAGCTGTTTTTT. This codes for CASSFGARSDPWYTGELFF.

V and J are TRBV20-1 and TRBJ2-1; D tentatively fits TRBD1 or TRBD2 (5 bases each). Germline V gene data show CDR1 as DFQATT and CDR2 as SNEGSKA (reference sequence). V was trimmed by 3 bases and J by 5 bases, leaving 14 bases between them. The CDR3 consists of 14 residues. The CDR3 bases are TGCAGTGCTAGGGATGGGACGGACCACAATGAGCAGTTCTTC. Translated: CSARDGTDHNEQFF.

This clonotype is a singleton in its sample. The chain joins TRBV5-1 to TRBJ1-6; 7 bases fit TRBD1. Germline values: CDR1 SGHRS, CDR2 YFSETQ. The V and J ends lost 4 bases and 5 bases, in that order; junction bases with no gene match: 6. The CDR3 totals 15 residues. In nucleotides, the CDR3 is TGCGCCAGCAGCGACCAGACAGGGAATAATTCACCCCTCCACTTT. Amino acids: CASSDQTGNNSPLHF.

The genes are TRBV27 and TRBJ2-7; TRBD2 aligns across 11 bases. Germline V CDR1 and CDR2: MNHEY, SMNVEV (reference sequence). Unmatched junction bases numbered 8, after V lost 5 bases and J lost 5 bases. This CDR3 comprises 15 residues. Written as DNA, the CDR3 is TGTGCCAGCAGTCCCCTAGCGGGAGGCCTCAACGAGCAGTACTTC. Translated: CASSPLAGGLNEQYF.

This clonotype has at least ten counts. The rearrangement uses TRBV7-2 and TRBJ2-2; D not resolved. Trimming removed 5 bases at V and 0 bases at J, with 4 bases between. The CDR3 totals 13 residues. Germline V gene lookup returns CDR1 SGHTA and CDR2 FQGNSA. CDR3 in amino acids: CASSPANTGELFF. CDR3 nucleotides: TGTGCCAGCAGCCCAGCGAACACCGGGGAGCTGTTTTTT.

This clonotype has more than one count but fewer than ten. The chain employs TRBV6-5 and TRBJ1-1, with TRBD1 matching over 7 bases. The germline gives CDR1 MNHEY, CDR2 SVGAGI. This CDR3 has 14 amino acids. V dropped 3 bases and J dropped 4; count of bases not matched to a gene: 5. Here the CDR3 reads CASSYRRGRTEAFF. CDR3 in DNA: TGTGCCAGCAGTTATCGGAGGGGGCGCACTGAAGCTTTCTTT.

This clonotype was seen more than once but under ten times. The chain employs TRBV6-1 and TRBJ1-1, with TRBD1 matching 7 bases. This CDR3 comprises 16 residues. In germline, CDR1 is MNHNS, CDR2 SASEGT. Trimming cost V 6 bases and J 1 base; bases outside gene matches: 11. The CDR3 loop is CASREIPGQRNTEAFF. CDR3 nucleotides: TGTGCCAGCAGGGAGATCCCGGGACAGAGGAACACTGAAGCTTTCTTT.

This chain uses TRBV4-3 with TRBJ2-7, with D possibly matching TRBD1 (5 bases). Looked up from germline, CDR1 is LGHNA and CDR2 is YSLEER. Trimming took off 1 base at V and 3 bases at J, with 16 bases between the two ends. The CDR3 contains 16 residues. The chain's CDR3 is CASSQGQAPQGYEQYF. DNA of the CDR3: TGCGCCAGCAGCCAAGGGCAGGCCCCCCAGGGCTACGAGCAGTACTTC.

V usage is TRBV10-3 and J usage is TRBJ1-1; D may be TRBD1 (6 bases). V lost 3 bases and J lost 5, with 16 bases in between. CDR3 size: 15 residues. Germline V gene sequence: CDR1 ENHRY, CDR2 SYGVKD. This CDR3 is CAISDPGTPATEAFF. In DNA, the CDR3 is TGTGCCATCAGTGACCCCGGGACACCAGCGACTGAAGCTTTCTTT.